The clone carrying this T cell receptor beta chain was observed many times. The data derive from a study of T cells in Graves' hyperthyroidism and ophthalmopathy. In the study overall: Peripheral blood was drawn at first diagnosis, prior to all treatment.

V gave up 0 bases and J gave up 4 bases, with 6 bases separating them. This CDR3 region has 13 residues. The germline gives CDR1 SGHAT, CDR2 FQDESV (reference sequence). TCR beta CDR3 regions were amplified from RNA. HTBI primers were the set used in a first-round RT-PCR of the TCR CDR3. Each CDR3 protein gets one entry after TCRdb re-called the multiplex PCR reads with MiXCR. The sample contains about 700,000 distinct CDR3 sequences, about 14% of which appear only once. Each diagnosis was grounded in clinical symptoms, serum thyroxine and TRAb, thyroid ultrasound, and orbital computed tomography. The receptor comes from a woman aged 18-29 years with Graves' hyperthyroidism. The gene calls are TRBV11-1 and TRBJ1-1, with no clear D. Specimen: blood. CDR3 sequence: CASSLADGTEAFF. The CDR3 DNA follows: TGTGCCAGCAGCTTAGCGGACGGCACTGAAGCTTTCTTT.